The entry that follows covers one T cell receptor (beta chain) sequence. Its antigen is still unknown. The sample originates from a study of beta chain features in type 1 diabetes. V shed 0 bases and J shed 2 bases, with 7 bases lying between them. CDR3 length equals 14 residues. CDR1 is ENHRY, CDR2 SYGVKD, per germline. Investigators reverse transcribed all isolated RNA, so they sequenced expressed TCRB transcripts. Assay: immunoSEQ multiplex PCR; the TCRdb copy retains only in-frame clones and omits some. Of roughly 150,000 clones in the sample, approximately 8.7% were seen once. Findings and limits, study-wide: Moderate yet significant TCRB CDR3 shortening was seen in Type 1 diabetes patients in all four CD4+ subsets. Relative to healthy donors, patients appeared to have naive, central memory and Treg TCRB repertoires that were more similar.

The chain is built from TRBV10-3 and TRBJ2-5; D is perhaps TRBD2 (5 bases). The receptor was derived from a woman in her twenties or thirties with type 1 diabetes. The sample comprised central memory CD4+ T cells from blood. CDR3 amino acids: CAISESTRQETQYF. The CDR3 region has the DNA TGTGCCATCAGTGAGTCCACTAGGCAAGAGACCCAGTACTTC.